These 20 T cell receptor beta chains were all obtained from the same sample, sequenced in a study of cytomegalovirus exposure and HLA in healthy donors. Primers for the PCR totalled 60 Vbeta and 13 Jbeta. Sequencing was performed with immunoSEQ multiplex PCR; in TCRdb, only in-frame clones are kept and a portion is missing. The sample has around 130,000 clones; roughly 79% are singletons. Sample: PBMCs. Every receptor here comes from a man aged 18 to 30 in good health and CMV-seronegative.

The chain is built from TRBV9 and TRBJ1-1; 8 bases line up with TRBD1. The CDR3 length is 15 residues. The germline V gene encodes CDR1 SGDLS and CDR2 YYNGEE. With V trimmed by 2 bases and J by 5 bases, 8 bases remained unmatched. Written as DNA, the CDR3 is TGTGCCAGCAGCGTTGATGACAGGGGAAGAACTGAAGCTTTCTTT. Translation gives CASSVDDRGRTEAFF.

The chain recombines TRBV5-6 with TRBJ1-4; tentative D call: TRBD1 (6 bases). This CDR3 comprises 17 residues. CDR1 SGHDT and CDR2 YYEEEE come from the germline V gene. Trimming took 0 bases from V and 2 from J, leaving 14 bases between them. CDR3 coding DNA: TGTGCCAGCAGCTTGGCCGACAGGCCCACGACTAATGAAAAACTGTTTTTT. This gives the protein CASSLADRPTTNEKLFF.

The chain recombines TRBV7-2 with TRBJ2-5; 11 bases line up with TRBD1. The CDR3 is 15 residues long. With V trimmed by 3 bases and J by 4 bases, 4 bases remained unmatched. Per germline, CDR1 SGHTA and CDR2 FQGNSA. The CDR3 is CASSFVGQGAETQYF. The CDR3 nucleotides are TGTGCCAGCAGCTTTGTTGGACAGGGGGCAGAGACCCAGTACTTC.

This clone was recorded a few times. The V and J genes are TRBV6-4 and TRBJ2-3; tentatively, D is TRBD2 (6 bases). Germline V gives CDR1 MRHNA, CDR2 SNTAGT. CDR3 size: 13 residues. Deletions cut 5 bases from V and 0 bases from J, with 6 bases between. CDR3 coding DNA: TGTGCCAGCAGTAGCGGGAGCACAGATACGCAGTATTTT. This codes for CASSSGSTDTQYF.

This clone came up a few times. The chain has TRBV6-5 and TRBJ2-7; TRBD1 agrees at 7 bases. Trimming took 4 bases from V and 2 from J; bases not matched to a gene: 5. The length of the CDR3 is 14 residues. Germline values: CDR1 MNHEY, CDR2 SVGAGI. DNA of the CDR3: TGTGCCAGCAGTTCTTGGGACAGAACCTACGAGCAGTACTTC. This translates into CASSSWDRTYEQYF.

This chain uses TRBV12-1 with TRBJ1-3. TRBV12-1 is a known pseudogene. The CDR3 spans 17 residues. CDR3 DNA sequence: TGTGCCAGCAGCTTTATAAGCGGCAGAAACGATGGAAACACCATATATTTT. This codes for CASSFISGRNDGNTIYF.

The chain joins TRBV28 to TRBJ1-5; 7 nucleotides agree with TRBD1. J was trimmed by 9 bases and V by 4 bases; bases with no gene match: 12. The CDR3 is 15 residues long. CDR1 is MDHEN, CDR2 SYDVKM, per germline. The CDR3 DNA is TGTGCCAGCAGTTCCCGACAGGGATTGCGATGGCCCCAGCATTTT. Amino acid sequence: CASSSRQGLRWPQHF.

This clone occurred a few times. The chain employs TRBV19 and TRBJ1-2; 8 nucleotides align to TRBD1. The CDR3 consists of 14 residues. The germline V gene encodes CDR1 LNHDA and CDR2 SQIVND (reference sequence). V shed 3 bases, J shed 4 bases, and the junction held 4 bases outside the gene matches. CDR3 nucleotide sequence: TGTGCCAGTAGTATTGGGACAGGAACCTATGGCTACACCTTC. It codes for CASSIGTGTYGYTF.

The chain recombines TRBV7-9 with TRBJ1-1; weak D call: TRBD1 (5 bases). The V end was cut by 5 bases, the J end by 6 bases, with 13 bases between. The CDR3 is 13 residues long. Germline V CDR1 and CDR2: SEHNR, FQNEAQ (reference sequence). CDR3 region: CASSPGGSAEAFF. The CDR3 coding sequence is TGTGCCAGCAGCCCGGGGGGGAGCGCTGAAGCTTTCTTT.

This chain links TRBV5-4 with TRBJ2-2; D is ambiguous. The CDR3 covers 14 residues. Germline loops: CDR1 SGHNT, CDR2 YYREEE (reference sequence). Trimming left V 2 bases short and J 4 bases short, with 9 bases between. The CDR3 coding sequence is TGTGCCAGCAGCTTCGACACTCCCACCGGGGAGCTGTTTTTT. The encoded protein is CASSFDTPTGELFF.

This CDR3 is CASSIRRGNTEAFF. CDR3 DNA: TGTGCCAGTAGTATCCGGAGGGGGAACACTGAAGCTTTCTTT. V gene TRBV19 combines with J gene TRBJ1-1; D is perhaps TRBD1 (5 bases). CDR3 length: 14 amino acids. Germline assignment: CDR1 LNHDA and CDR2 SQIVND (reference sequence). Trimming removed 3 bases from V and 1 base from J, with 9 bases in between.

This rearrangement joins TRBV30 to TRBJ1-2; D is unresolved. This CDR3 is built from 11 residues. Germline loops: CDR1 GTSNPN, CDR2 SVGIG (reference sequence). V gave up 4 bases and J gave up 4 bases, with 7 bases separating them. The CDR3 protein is CAWMASYGYTF. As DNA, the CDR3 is TGTGCCTGGATGGCTAGCTATGGCTACACCTTC.

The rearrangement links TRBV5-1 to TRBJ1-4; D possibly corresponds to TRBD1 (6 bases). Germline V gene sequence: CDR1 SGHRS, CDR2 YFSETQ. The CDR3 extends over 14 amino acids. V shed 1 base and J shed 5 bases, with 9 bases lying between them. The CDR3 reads CASSLQQGNEKLFF. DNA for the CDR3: TGCGCCAGCAGCTTGCAACAGGGAAATGAAAAACTGTTTTTT.

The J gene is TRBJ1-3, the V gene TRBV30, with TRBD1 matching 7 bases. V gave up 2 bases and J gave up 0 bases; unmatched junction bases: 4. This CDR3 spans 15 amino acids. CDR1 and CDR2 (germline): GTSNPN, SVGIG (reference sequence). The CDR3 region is CAWSQQGFSGNTIYF. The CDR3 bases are TGTGCCTGGAGTCAACAGGGGTTCTCTGGAAACACCATATATTTT.

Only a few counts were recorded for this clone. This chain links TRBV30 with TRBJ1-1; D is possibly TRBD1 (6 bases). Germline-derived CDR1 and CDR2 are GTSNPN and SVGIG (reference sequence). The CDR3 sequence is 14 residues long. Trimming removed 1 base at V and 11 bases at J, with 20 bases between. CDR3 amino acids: CAWSAPDRLKWAFF. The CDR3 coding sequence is TGTGCCTGGAGTGCACCCGACAGGCTGAAGTGGGCTTTCTTT.

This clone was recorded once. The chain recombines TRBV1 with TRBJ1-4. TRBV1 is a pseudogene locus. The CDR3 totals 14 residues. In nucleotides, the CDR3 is TGCACCAGCAGCCAATCTAGGGAGCAGGAAAAACTGTTTTTT. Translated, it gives CTSSQSREQEKLFF.

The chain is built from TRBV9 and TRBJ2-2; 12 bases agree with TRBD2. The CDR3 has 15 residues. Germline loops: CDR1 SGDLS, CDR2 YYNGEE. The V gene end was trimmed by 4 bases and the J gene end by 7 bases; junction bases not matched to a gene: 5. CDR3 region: CASSLAGGPDGELFF. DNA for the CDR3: TGTGCCAGCAGCCTAGCGGGGGGGCCGGACGGGGAGCTGTTTTTT.

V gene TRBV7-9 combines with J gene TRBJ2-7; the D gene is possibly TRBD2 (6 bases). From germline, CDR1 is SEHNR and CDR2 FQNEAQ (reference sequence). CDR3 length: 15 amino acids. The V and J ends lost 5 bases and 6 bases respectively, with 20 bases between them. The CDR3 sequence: CASSGPGGIGLEQYF. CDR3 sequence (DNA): TGTGCCAGCAGCGGCCCTGGGGGGATCGGTCTCGAGCAGTACTTC.

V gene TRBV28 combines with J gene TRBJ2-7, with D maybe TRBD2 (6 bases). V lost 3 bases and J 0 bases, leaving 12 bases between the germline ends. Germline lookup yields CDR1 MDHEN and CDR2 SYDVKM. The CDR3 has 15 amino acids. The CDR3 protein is CASSFSGGNSYEQYF. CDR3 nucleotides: TGTGCCAGCAGTTTCTCTGGGGGGAACTCCTACGAGCAGTACTTC.

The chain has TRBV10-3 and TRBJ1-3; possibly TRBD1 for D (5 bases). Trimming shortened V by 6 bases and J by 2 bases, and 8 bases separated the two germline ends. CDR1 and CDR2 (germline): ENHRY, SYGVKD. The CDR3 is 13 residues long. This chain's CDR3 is CAISPTAGNTIYF. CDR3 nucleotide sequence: TGTGCCATCAGCCCGACAGCTGGAAACACCATATATTTT.